One and the same sample provided the 17 T cell receptor beta chains below, sequenced in a study of beta chain features in type 1 diabetes. Expressed TCRB transcripts were sequenced after all isolated RNA was converted to cDNA. Assay used: immunoSEQ multiplex PCR; TCRdb lists only in-frame clones, some missing. This table holds roughly 140,000 clones, approximately 8.1% found once. The sequenced material came from central memory CD4+ T cells from blood. The receptors originated from a man younger than 30 in good health.

This chain links TRBV14 with TRBJ1-2; 9 nucleotides align to TRBD1. The CDR3 loop spans 15 amino acids. With 4 bases clipped from V and 5 bases from J, the junction kept 8 bases outside the gene matches. Germline V gives CDR1 SGHDN, CDR2 FVKESK. The CDR3, as DNA: TGTGCCAGCAGCCTTCCGGGACAGGGACTATATGGCTACACCTTC. Amino acid sequence: CASSLPGQGLYGYTF.

The chain couples TRBV9 to TRBJ2-3; D is perhaps TRBD2 (6 bases). Trimming removed 3 bases from V and 2 bases from J, with 10 bases in between. This CDR3 is 14 amino acids long. Germline CDR1 and CDR2: SGDLS and YYNGEE. The CDR3 loop reads CASSAEGFTDTQYF. CDR3 DNA sequence: TGTGCCAGCAGCGCGGAGGGGTTCACAGATACGCAGTATTTT.

This clone turned up a few times. The CDR3 here is CASSLTATNYGYTF. Written as DNA, the CDR3 is TGTGCCAGCAGCTTGACAGCGACTAACTATGGCTACACCTTC. V gene TRBV7-3 combines with J gene TRBJ1-2; tentative D call: TRBD1 (5 bases). From germline, CDR1 is SGHTA and CDR2 FQGTGA. CDR3 length: 14 amino acids. Trimming removed 3 bases at V and 0 bases at J, with 8 bases between.

This clone has just a few counts. The CDR3 region is CASSLVGGSTDTQYF. Here the CDR3 DNA reads TGTGCCAGCAGCTTAGTGGGCGGGAGCACAGATACGCAGTATTTT. V and J are TRBV11-2 and TRBJ2-3, with D perhaps TRBD2 (5 bases). Looked up from germline, CDR1 is SGHAT and CDR2 is FQNNGV. The V end was cut by 1 base, the J end by 0 bases, with 8 bases between. This CDR3 has 15 amino acids.

This clone has more than one count but fewer than ten. J is TRBJ2-4 and V is TRBV6-5; a possible D gene is TRBD1 (6 bases). The germline V and J ends were trimmed by 6 bases and 5 bases, with 17 bases remaining between them. The CDR3 loop spans 15 amino acids. Per the germline V gene, CDR1 is MNHEY and CDR2 is SVGAGI. Written as DNA, the CDR3 is TGTGCCAGCAGGCTGACAGGATTGGGGGAAAACATTCAGTACTTC. Protein product: CASRLTGLGENIQYF.

The chain carries TRBV7-6 and TRBJ2-6; 7 positions match TRBD1. Trimming took 5 bases from V and 2 from J; bases not matched to a gene: 9. CDR1 and CDR2 from the germline V gene are SGHVS and FNYEAQ. The CDR3 is 17 residues long. The DNA for the CDR3 is TGTGCCAGCAGCCGAACGTTTGGGACAGCTGGGGCCAACGTCCTGACTTTC. Residues: CASSRTFGTAGANVLTF. Drawing the rest from reference TRBV7-6 and TRBJ2-6, the complete variable domain is GAGVSQSPRYKVTKRGQDVALRCDPISGHVSLYWYRQALGQGPEFLTYFNYEAQQDKSGLPNDRFSAERPEGSISTLTIQRTEQRDSAMYRCASSRTFGTAGANVLTFGAGSRLTVL.

V is TRBV7-9 and J is TRBJ2-1; possibly TRBD2 for D (7 bases). This CDR3 is built from 14 residues. The germline gives CDR1 SEHNR, CDR2 FQNEAQ (reference sequence). Trimming cost V 5 bases and J 5 bases, with 13 bases left between them. The CDR3, as DNA: TGTGCCAGCAGCCCACGGGGGGCCCACAATGAGCAGTTCTTC. Amino acid sequence: CASSPRGAHNEQFF.

The chain joins TRBV18 to TRBJ1-1; 7 bases fit TRBD1. From germline, CDR1 is KGHSH and CDR2 LQKENI. The CDR3 runs 14 residues. V lost 6 bases and J lost 3; bases outside the gene matches: 7. The CDR3 is CASSYRGMDTEAFF. The CDR3 DNA reads as TGTGCCAGCTCGTACAGGGGCATGGACACTGAAGCTTTCTTT.

This clone was detected ten times or more. V is TRBV28 and J is TRBJ1-5; 7 nucleotides match TRBD1. This CDR3 has 14 amino acids. Per germline, CDR1 MDHEN and CDR2 SYDVKM. V shed 5 bases and J 4 bases; nucleotides not matched to a gene: 5. The CDR3 here is CASSEGALNQPQHF. The CDR3 nucleotides are TGTGCCAGCAGTGAGGGGGCGCTTAATCAGCCCCAGCATTTT.

This chain links TRBV28 with TRBJ2-1; TRBD2 agrees at 8 bases. There are 16 residues in the CDR3. V was clipped by 4 bases and J by 0 bases; unmatched bases: 5. Germline CDR1 and CDR2: MDHEN and SYDVKM. This CDR3 reads CASSSERESSYNEQFF. In DNA, the CDR3 is TGTGCCAGCAGTTCAGAGCGGGAGAGCTCCTACAATGAGCAGTTCTTC.

This chain uses TRBV6-5 with TRBJ2-5, with 9 bases matching TRBD2. J gave up 1 base and V 6 bases, and 6 bases lay outside the gene matches. CDR1 is MNHEY, CDR2 SVGAGI, per germline. The CDR3 is 15 amino acids. CDR3 residues: CASRSSGVPQETQYF. The CDR3 DNA reads TGTGCCAGCAGGTCTAGCGGGGTCCCCCAAGAGACCCAGTACTTC.

CDR3 coding DNA: TGTGCCAGCAGCGGTAAGGGACACCAATATGAAGCTTTCTTT. It is translated as CASSGKGHQYEAFF. The V gene is TRBV7-2, the J gene TRBJ1-1, with a tentative D call TRBD1 (6 bases). Germline V CDR1 and CDR2: SGHTA, FQGNSA. This CDR3 contains 14 residues. Trimming removed 5 bases from V and 7 bases from J, with 17 bases in between.

A few counts support this clone. CDR3 sequence reads: CATLLAYTTDTQYF. The CDR3 region has the DNA TGTGCCACCTTACTAGCATACACCACAGATACGCAGTATTTT. The chain has TRBV7-9 and TRBJ2-3; TRBD2 is a possible D gene (6 bases). There are 14 residues in the CDR3. Trimming cost V 10 bases and J 2 bases, with 16 bases left between them. Germline assignment: CDR1 SEHNR and CDR2 FQNEAQ (reference sequence).

This clone was seen only a few times. This rearrangement joins TRBV9 to TRBJ2-5; D is perhaps TRBD2 (5 bases). Germline loops: CDR1 SGDLS, CDR2 YYNGEE. This CDR3 has 14 amino acids. V lost 4 bases and J 7 bases, leaving 17 bases between the germline ends. The CDR3 DNA is TGTGCCAGCAGCCCGCGGGTGGAGTGGGGGACCCAGTACTTC. As protein: CASSPRVEWGTQYF.

This clone was recorded many times. The rearrangement links TRBV30 to TRBJ1-2, with D perhaps TRBD1 (5 bases). CDR1 and CDR2 (germline): GTSNPN, SVGIG (reference sequence). V was pared by 0 bases and J by 5 bases, with 16 bases between. The CDR3 has 15 residues. Here the CDR3 reads CAWSVRRRGWYGYTF. Here the CDR3 DNA reads TGTGCCTGGAGTGTACGGCGTAGGGGTTGGTATGGCTACACCTTC.

This clone has only a few counts. This chain uses TRBV30 with TRBJ2-3; TRBD1 matches at 7 bases. With 3 bases clipped from V and 3 bases from J, the junction kept 3 bases outside the gene matches. The CDR3 extends over 13 amino acids. Germline V gives CDR1 GTSNPN, CDR2 SVGIG (reference sequence). CDR3 bases: TGTGCCTGGAGGGTACAGGGGACAGATACGCAGTATTTT. Translation gives CAWRVQGTDTQYF.

The V call is TRBV7-2, the J call TRBJ1-2, with 8 bases fitting TRBD1. V trimming: 2 bases; J trimming: 6 bases; junction bases outside the gene matches: 11. This CDR3 has 16 residues. Germline CDR1 and CDR2: SGHTA and FQGNSA. This CDR3 is CASSLNLGRGLNGYTF. In DNA, the CDR3 is TGTGCCAGCAGCTTAAATCTAGGCAGGGGGCTTAATGGCTACACCTTC. The whole variable domain, filled in from reference TRBV7-2 and TRBJ1-2, reads GAGVSQSPSNKVTEKGKDVELRCDPISGHTALYWYRQSLGQGLEFLIYFQGNSAPDKSGLPSDRFSAERTGGSVSTLTIQRTQQEDSAVYLCASSLNLGRGLNGYTFGSGTRLTVV.